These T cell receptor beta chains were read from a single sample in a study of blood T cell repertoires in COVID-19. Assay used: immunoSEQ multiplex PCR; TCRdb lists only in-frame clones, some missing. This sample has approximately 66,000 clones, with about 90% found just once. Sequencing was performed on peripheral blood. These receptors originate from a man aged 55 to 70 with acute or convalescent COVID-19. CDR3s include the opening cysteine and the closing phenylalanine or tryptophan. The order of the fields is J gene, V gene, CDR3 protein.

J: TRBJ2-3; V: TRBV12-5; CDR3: CASGRPAQGDTQYF
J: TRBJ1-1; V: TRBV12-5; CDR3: CASGPGGSTLNTEAFF
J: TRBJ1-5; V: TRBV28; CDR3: CASSGQYSNQPQHF
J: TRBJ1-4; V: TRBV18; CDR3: CASSPVRNEKLFF
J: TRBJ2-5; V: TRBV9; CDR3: CASSVDGGAEKTQYF
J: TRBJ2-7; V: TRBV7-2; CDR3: CASSLVGDRDYEQYF
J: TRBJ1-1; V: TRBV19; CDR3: CASTASGRETHKEAFF
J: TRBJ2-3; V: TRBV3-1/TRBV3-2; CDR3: CASSLQGFADTQYF
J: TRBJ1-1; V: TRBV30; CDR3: CAWEVGGGLTFF
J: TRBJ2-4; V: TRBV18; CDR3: CASSPPDSNKNIQYF
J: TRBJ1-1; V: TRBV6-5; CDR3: CASRDSNTEAFF
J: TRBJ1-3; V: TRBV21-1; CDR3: CASRADREDGNTIYF
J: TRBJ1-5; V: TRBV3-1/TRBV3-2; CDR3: CASSYAGTASNQPQHF
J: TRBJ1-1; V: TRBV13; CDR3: CASSSGLTNTEAFF
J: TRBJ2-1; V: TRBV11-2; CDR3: CASSLAGGTVSSEQFF
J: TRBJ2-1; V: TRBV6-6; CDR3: CASSRTGTGKYFNEQFF
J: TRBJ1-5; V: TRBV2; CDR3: CASSPSKSNQPQHF
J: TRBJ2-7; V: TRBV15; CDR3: CATSIPGQGAWEQYF
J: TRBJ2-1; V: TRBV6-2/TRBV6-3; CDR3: CASSYPVKRGGPYNEQFF
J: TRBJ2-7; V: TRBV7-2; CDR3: CASSPGQGYEQYF
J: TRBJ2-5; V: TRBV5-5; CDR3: CASSRGWETQYF
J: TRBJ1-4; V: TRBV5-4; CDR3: CASSYPGGDNEKLFF
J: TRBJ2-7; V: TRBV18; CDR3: CASSRGQGGPGYEQYF
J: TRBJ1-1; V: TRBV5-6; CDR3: CASSLGGMATEAFF
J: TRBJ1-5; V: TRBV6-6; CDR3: CASSFQKTGLGQPQHF
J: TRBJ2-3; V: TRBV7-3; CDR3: CASSQTSGGYTDTQYF
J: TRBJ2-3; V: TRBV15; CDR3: CATSRARDTQYF